Listed here is a single T cell receptor (beta chain). The source of the sample is a study of blood T cell repertoires in COVID-19. Study in general: Samples of COVID-19 (acute and convalescent) were obtained from the United States, Italy and Spain. The analysed material was cDNA or gDNA that came from T cells, B-cell-depleted T cells, or PBMCs.

In Seattle, patients joined the study during active infection and were tracked longitudinally. Study processing details: The assay estimated nucleated cells by amplifying reference gene primers. Profiling relied on immunoSEQ multiplex PCR, and the TCRdb table lists in-frame clones only, not all of them. V and J calls and clone size are those listed in that table; D and trimming were worked out from the DNA. The table lists over 130,000 clones, 80% to 85% of them singletons, with roughly 8.7% in the top ten. This clonotype was obtained from a man in his thirties or forties with COVID-19, enrolled during active disease. The sequenced sample consisted of peripheral blood.

The CDR3: CASSLDSQSGTEAFF. The CDR3 coding sequence is TGTGCCAGCAGCTTAGACTCCCAATCGGGGACTGAAGCTTTCTTT. V is TRBV5-4 and J is TRBJ1-1; D is unresolved. Trimming removed 2 bases at V and 5 bases at J, with 16 bases between. The CDR3 covers 15 residues. Germline CDR1 is SGHNT and CDR2 is YYREEE (reference sequence).